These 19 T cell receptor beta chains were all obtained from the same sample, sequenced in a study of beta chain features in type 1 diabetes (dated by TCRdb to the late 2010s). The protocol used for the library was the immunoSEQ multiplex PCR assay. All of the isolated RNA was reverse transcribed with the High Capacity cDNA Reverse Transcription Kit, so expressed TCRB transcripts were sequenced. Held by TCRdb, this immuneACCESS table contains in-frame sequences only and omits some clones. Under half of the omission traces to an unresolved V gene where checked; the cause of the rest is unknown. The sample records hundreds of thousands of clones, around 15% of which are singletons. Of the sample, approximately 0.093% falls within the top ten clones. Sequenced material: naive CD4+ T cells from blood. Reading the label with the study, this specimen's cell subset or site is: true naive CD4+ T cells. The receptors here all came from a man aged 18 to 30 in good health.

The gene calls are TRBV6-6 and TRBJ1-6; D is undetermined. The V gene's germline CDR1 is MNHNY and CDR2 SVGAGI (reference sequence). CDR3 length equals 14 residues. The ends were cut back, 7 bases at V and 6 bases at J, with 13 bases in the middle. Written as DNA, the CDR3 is TGTGCCAGCACGTTCCGGGCCATTAATTCACCCCTCCACTTT. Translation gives CASTFRAINSPLHF.

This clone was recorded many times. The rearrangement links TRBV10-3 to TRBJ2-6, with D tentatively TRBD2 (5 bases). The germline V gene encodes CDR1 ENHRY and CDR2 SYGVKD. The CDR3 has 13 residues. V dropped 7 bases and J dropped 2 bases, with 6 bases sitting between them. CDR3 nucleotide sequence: TGTGCCATCATGAGGGCTGGGGCCAACGTCCTGACTTTC. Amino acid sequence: CAIMRAGANVLTF.

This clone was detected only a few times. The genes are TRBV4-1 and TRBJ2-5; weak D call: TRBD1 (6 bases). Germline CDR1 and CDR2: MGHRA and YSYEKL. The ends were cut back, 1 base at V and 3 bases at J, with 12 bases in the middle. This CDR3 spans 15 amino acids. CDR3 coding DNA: TGCGCCAGCAGCCAAGGACGGACAGTTGAAGAGACCCAGTACTTC. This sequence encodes CASSQGRTVEETQYF.

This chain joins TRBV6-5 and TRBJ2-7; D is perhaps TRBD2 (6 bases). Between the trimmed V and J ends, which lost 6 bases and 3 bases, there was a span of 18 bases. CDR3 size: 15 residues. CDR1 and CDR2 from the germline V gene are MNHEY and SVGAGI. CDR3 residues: CASRPLRDSYYEQYF. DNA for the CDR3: TGTGCCAGCAGACCCCTCCGGGACTCATACTACGAGCAGTACTTC.

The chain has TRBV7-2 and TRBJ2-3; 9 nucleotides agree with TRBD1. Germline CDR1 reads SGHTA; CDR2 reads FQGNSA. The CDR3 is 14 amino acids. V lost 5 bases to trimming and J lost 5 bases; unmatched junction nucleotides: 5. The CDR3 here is CASSPRTGEDTQYF. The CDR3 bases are TGTGCCAGCAGCCCCCGGACAGGGGAAGATACGCAGTATTTT.

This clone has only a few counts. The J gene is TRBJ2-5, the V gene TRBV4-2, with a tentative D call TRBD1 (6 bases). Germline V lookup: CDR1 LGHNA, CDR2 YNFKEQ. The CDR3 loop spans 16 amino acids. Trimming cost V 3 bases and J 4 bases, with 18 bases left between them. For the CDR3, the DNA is TGTGCCAGCAGCCAGGGTCAAGGGGGAAGTAGAGAGACCCAGTACTTC. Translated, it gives CASSQGQGGSRETQYF.

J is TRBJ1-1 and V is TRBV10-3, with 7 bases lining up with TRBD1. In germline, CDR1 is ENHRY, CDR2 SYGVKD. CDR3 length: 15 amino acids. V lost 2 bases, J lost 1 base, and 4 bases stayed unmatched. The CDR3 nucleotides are TGTGCCATCAGTGAGGACAGGGTGGGGAACACTGAAGCTTTCTTT. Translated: CAISEDRVGNTEAFF.

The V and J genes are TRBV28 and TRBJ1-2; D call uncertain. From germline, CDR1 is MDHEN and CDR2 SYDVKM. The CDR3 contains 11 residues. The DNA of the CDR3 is TGTGGAACCCACATAAACTATGGCTACACCTTC. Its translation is CGTHINYGYTF.

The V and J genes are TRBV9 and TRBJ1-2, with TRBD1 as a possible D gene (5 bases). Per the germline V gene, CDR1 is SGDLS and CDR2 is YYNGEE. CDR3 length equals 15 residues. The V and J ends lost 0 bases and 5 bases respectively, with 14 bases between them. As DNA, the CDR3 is TGTGCCAGCAGCGTAGCGGTACTTCCAGGGTATGGCTACACCTTC. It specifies CASSVAVLPGYGYTF.

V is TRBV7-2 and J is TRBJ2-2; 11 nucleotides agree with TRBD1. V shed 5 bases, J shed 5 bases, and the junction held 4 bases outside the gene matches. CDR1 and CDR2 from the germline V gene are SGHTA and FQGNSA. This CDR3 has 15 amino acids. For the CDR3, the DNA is TGTGCCAGCAGCCGGACAGGGGGCGGGACCGGGGAGCTGTTTTTT. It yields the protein CASSRTGGGTGELFF. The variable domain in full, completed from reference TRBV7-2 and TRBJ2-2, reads GAGVSQSPSNKVTEKGKDVELRCDPISGHTALYWYRQSLGQGLEFLIYFQGNSAPDKSGLPSDRFSAERTGGSVSTLTIQRTQQEDSAVYLCASSRTGGGTGELFFGEGSRLTVL.

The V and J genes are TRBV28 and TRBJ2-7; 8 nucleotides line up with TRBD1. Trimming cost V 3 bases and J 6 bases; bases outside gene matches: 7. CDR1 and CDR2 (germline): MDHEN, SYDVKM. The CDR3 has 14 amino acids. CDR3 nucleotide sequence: TGTGCCAGCAGTTTTATTGGACAGGGACGCGAGCAGTACTTC. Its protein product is CASSFIGQGREQYF.

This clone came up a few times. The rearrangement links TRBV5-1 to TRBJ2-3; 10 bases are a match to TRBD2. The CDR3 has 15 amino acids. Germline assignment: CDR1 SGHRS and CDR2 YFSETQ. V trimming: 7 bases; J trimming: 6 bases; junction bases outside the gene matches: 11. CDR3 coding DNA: TGCGCCAGCGGGCTGCTAGCGGGAGCCGGCGATACGCAGTATTTT. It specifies CASGLLAGAGDTQYF. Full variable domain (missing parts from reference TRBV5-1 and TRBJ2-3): KAGVTQTPRYLIKTRGQQVTLSCSPISGHRSVSWYQQTPGQGLQFLFEYFSETQRNKGNFPGRFSGRQFSNSRSEMNVSTLELGDSALYLCASGLLAGAGDTQYFGPGTRLTVL.

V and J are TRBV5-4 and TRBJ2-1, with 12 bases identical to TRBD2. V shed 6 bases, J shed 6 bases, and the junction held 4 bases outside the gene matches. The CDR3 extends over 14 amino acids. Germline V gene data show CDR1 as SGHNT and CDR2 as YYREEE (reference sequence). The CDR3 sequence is CASKPSGGGNEQFF. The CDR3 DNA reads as TGTGCCAGCAAACCTAGCGGGGGGGGCAATGAGCAGTTCTTC.

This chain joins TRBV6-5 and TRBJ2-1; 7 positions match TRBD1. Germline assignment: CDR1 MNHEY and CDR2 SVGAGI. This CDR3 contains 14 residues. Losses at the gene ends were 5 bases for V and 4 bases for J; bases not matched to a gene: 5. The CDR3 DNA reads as TGTGCCAGCAGTCCGGGACAGAGATACAATGAGCAGTTCTTC. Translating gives CASSPGQRYNEQFF.

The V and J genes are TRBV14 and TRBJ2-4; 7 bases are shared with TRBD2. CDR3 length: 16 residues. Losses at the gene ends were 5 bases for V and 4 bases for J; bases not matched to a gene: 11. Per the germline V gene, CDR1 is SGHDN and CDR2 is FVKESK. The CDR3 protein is CASSSDAGLVKNIQYF. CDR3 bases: TGTGCCAGCAGCTCAGATGCCGGACTAGTTAAAAACATTCAGTACTTC.

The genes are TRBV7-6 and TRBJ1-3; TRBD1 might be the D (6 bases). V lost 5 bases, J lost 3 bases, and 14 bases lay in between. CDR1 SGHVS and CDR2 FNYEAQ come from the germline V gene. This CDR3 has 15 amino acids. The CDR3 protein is CASSLQGQVGNTIYF. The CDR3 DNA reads TGTGCCAGCAGCCTACAGGGCCAGGTTGGAAACACCATATATTTT.

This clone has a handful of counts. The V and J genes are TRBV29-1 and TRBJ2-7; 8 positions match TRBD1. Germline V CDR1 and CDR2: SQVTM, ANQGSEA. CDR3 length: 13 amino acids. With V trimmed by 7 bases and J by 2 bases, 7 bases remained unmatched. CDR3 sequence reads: CSAGTGLTYEQYF. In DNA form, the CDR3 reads TGCAGCGCCGGGACAGGACTCACCTACGAGCAGTACTTC.

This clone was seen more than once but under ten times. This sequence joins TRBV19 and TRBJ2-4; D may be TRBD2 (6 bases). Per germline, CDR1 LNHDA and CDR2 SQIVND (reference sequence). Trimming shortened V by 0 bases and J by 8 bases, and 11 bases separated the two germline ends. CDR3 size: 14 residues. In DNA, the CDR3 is TGTGCCAGTAGTATAGATCGGGACTCAGACATTCAGTACTTC. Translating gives CASSIDRDSDIQYF.

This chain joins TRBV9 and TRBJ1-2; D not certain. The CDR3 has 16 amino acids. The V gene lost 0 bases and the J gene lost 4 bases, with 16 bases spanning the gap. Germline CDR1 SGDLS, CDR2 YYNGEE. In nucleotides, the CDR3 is TGTGCCAGCAGCGTAGCGCAAAGTGTGACTGCCTATGGCTACACCTTC. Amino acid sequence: CASSVAQSVTAYGYTF.